The clone carrying this T cell receptor (beta chain) was counted between two and nine times. The data were taken from a study of low-dose radiotherapy and immunotherapy resistance in tumors. The CDR3 spans 15 residues. Per the germline V gene, CDR1 is WNHNN and CDR2 is SYGVQD (reference sequence). The ends were cut back, 0 bases at V and 0 bases at J, with 7 bases in the middle. cDNA synthesis used a TRAV/TRBV-specific primer set for both chains. Both a constant-region primer and a V-primer adapter served to amplify TCRs across 15 to 25 PCR cycles. TCRdb fed the reads into MiXCR, producing one record per CDR3 protein. The top ten hold around 7.4% of the sample, which has under 11,000 distinct CDR3 sequences, approximately 51% seen once.

The chain employs TRBV10-1 and TRBJ2-3; no firm D call. The clonotype was recovered from a human donor with advanced metastatic prostate, ovarian, gallbladder or colorectal cancer (not recorded which). This table probably holds off-target reads from a library built for another chain. The CDR3 DNA sequence: TGCGCCAGCAGTGAGTCGCCAGTTAGCACAGATACGCAGTATTTT. Its translation: CASSESPVSTDTQYF.